This T cell receptor (beta chain) was documented in a study of T cells in Graves' hyperthyroidism and ophthalmopathy. Study findings and constraints: Blood also carried most thyroid clonotypes expanded above 0.001.

At least ten counts were recorded for this clonotype. Antigen: not known. Amplification yielded TCR beta CDR3 regions, with RNA transcripts as the source. With the HTBI primer set, the TCR CDR3 went through a first round of RT-PCR. TCRdb reprocessed the multiplex PCR reads via MiXCR and lists one record per CDR3 protein. This sample yields 530,000 or so distinct CDR3 sequences, of which around 46% are seen a single time; around 8% belongs to the top ten. Germline assignment: CDR1 ENHRY and CDR2 SYGVKD. This CDR3 is 12 amino acids long. The germline V and J ends were trimmed by 10 bases and 2 bases, with 11 bases remaining between them.

The clonotype was recovered from a woman under 30 with Graves' hyperthyroidism. Sequenced material: peripheral blood or thyroid tissue (not recorded which). This chain links TRBV10-3 with TRBJ1-2; a weak D match, TRBD1 (6 bases). Written as DNA, the CDR3 is TGTGCCACCCCGGGACAAAACTATGGCTACACCTTC. Its translation is CATPGQNYGYTF.